This entry describes one T cell receptor beta chain. There is no known antigen for this receptor. Base qualities are not recorded, but no much larger clone differs from it by a single base. TCRbeta CDR3 regions were amplified from genomic DNA by means of the immunoSEQ Assay, a bias-controlled multiplex PCR. The authors processed their data as follows. The number of nucleated cells in each sample was estimated from the amplification of reference gene primers within the assay. Sequence reads were collapsed and filtered to measure the absolute abundance of every unique TCRbeta CDR3 rearrangement. Productive Simpson clonality was computed per sample as the square root of Simpson's diversity index over productive rearrangements. TCRdb's version of the immuneACCESS table is confined to in-frame rearrangements and falls short of the full clone set. An unresolved V gene accounts for under half of the shortfall where checked; the remainder is of unknown origin. The V and J calls and clone size were taken over from that table, and D and trimming were inferred from the DNA. The table for this sample lists about 97,000 clones; about 90% of them were counted only once. The leading ten clones occupy about 20% of the sample.

V is reduced by 6 bases and J by 8 bases, leaving a spacing of 13 bases between them. The CDR3 starts with the cysteine, ends with the phenylalanine, and has 13 residues. Only the CDR3 DNA is retained, 39 bases long and in frame from the first base. Reading the germline V gene gives CDR1 MNHEY and CDR2 SVGAGI. The collaborating institutions used their own protocols to collect whole blood in K2EDTA tubes. For TCRbeta analysis, collaborator samples were shipped as frozen whole blood, as isolated PBMCs, or as DNA extracted from either sample type. This sample is part of a study of blood T cell repertoires in COVID-19 (dated by TCRdb to between 2020 and 2021). Regarding the study in general: Samples covering the acute and convalescent phases of COVID-19 were provided by collaborators in the United States, Italy and Spain. The prospective study material was composed of cDNA or gDNA derived from T cells, B-cell-depleted T cells, or PBMCs. Subjects who had been exposed to COVID-19, were actively infected with it, or had recovered from it provided the deeply sampled blood TCRbeta repertoires that made up the dataset. The repertoires were released in a freely available public database meant as a resource for research on the immune response to SARS-CoV-2. The samples were drawn from two sources: the first 160 participants of the ongoing ImmuneRACE study, and fewer than 1,500 subjects contributed by 6 global collaborators. Sample metadata almost always included a de-identified subject ID, COVID-19 status, age in years and sex. Where available, HLA class I and class II types were taken from metadata supplied by the sample provider and were not determined by assay-based typing. Overall study outcomes, separate from this receptor: The amount of clinical and demographic metadata varied by source and participant and was provided uncurated.

This receptor was identified in a human donor in a cohort sampled during active COVID-19. The source material was peripheral blood. This chain joins TRBV6-5 to TRBJ2-2; a tentative D match to TRBD1 spans 5 bases. CDR3 region: CASSPLGLGELFF. The bases are TGTGCCAGCAGCCCCCTGGGGCTTGGGGAGCTGTTTTTT.